This section outlines one T cell receptor beta chain sequence together with its context. What antigen it recognizes has not been identified. Base qualities are not recorded, but no much larger clone differs from it by a single base. This record comes from a study of cytomegalovirus exposure and HLA in healthy donors (dated by TCRdb to about 2017). In the study overall: According to an earlier analysis of 587 of the donors, 150 million to 200 million T cells yielded 90 million to 130 million unique TCR beta sequences and 276 Gb of sequence data. An early release covering around 630 HLA-typed donors comprised 300 to 350 gigabases of sequencing data and around 86 million unique TCR sequences. The genetic ancestry cluster associated with self-reported Caucasian donors included 81% of the approximately 430 genotyped donors. The study aimed to test whether cataloging public T cell receptors could reveal signatures of past pathogen exposure. The study profiled the T cell repertoires of hundreds of subjects by immunosequencing and related them to cytomegalovirus serostatus. In addition to the first cohort of 666 subjects, a separate validation cohort of around 110 different subjects was used. High-throughput TCR immunosequencing, statistical association of individual TCRs with disease status, and machine learning were combined to predict cytomegalovirus infection status. A later analysis re-analyzed previously published TCR beta repertoires from about 600 donors and added high-resolution HLA genotyping to study TCR occurrence patterns. Rather than using new phenotypic data, the later analysis identified candidate immune exposures from TCR beta sequences and from how often those sequences occurred across donors. An earlier analysis of several hundred of the donors applied high-throughput TCR beta sequencing to assess whether each TCR beta V gene segment acted as functional or pseudogenic. Donor age, sex, ethnicity and CMV serostatus were compiled together with the repertoire data. Genome-wide SNP genotypes for about three fifths of the roughly 670 donors were used in a later genetic analysis, which treated that subset as a discovery cohort. All discovery cohort repertoires had been generated using a single sequencing platform. HLA typing included class I and class II loci at four-digit resolution. Typing coverage varied by locus: roughly 629-640 donors for A, B, C, DRB1 and DQB1; approximately 500 for DQA1; some 610 for DPA1; fewer than 480 for DPB1. Four or five DR-DQ haplotypes were treated as single units for association and clustering because of strong linkage in the cohort. Among some 400 genotyped donors of the cohort, an average of around 220,000 unique TCR beta nucleotide sequences was sequenced per donor, of which 15% to 20% were non-productive.

What the authors observed across the whole study: This cohort had only TCR beta chains sequenced, and the lack of alpha or paired-chain data limited which features could be detected. Sequencing depth was assumed to be roughly uniform across donors in the presence/absence analyses, though that assumption may not hold. Specific HLA alleles were associated with 16,951 TCR beta sequences at a false discovery rate of 0.05 in a later analysis. Because HLA typing was missing for some donors at each locus, association tests included only the typed subset. According to the authors, the approach could potentially be generalized to other disease states and immunological phenotypes. In a later analysis, the rate of TCR association differed among HLA loci, with DRB1 alleles having the most associated TCRs and HLA-C alleles having the fewest. Cytomegalovirus status was reported to be diagnosed by the classifier with high specificity and sensitivity in both the original and validation cohorts. When HLA alleles, especially DR and DQ, strongly co-occurred, TCR associations were difficult to assign to individual alleles. A few of the identified cytomegalovirus-associated TCR beta chains were confirmed in vitro to be specific for cytomegalovirus antigens. A later analysis found that most CMV-associated TCR beta chains appeared HLA-restricted, with HLA associations seemingly driven largely by CMV exposure. Several of the top co-occurrence clusters appeared to be linked to parvovirus B19, influenza, CMV and Epstein-Barr virus, according to a later analysis. A later genetic analysis reported fewer N-insertions in productive TCRs among donors in an Asian-associated ancestry cluster than the approximately 700-donor mean. Some IMGT-functional V segments, including TRBV6-2 and TRBV6-3, could not be told apart with the 87-base-pair reads, so those segments were excluded. Roughly 15 rarely observed V segments, including chromosome 9 orphons, were excluded from the earlier analysis of several hundred of the donors because counts were too low. The sequencing pipeline was judged likely to have produced a cluster of highly shared sequence variants as a technical artifact. Most TCR sequences were seen in very few donors, while some public TCRs were found in many individuals. A further reported finding was that TCR beta sequences accurately predicted the HLA-A and HLA-B alleles for most subjects in the first cohort. For the cohort, immune exposure information was limited to CMV serostatus. In a later analysis, HLA-associated TCR beta chains were found to be more clonally expanded and to have lower generation probabilities than equally common non-associated chains. In the study, about 150 TCR beta chains were listed as associated with cytomegalovirus. An association between a missense DCLRE1C variant and V-gene and J-gene trimming of TCR beta chains was found in a later genetic analysis and replicated in an independent cohort. Correlated functional status among segregating V segments might be attributable to linkage disequilibrium, but an unknown experimental factor could not be ruled out. An earlier analysis of approximately 540 of the donors showed that most TCR beta V segments appeared in productive rearrangements either about 87% or about 30% of the time, which broadly matched IMGT annotations.

Trimming removed 8 bases from V and 11 bases from J, leaving 13 bases between the germline ends. Measured from the cysteine to the phenylalanine, the CDR3 is 12 residues long. The entry retains the CDR3 DNA only, 36 bases that are in frame from base 1. The germline V gene gives CDR1 as MNHNS and CDR2 as SASEGT. In total, around 600 healthy bone marrow donors made up the cohort. At the time of sampling, all cohort members were nominally healthy, though unrecorded immune exposures were likely present. The donor tested CMV seronegative and was one of the 352 seronegative cohort members. Each donor provided a peripheral blood sample, and peripheral blood mononuclear cells were used for TCR beta sequencing. The Qiagen DNeasy Blood Extraction Kit was used to extract genomic DNA from the blood cell samples. Library preparation employed the immunoSEQ multiplex PCR assay. A mixture of 60 forward primers for TCR Vbeta segments and 13 reverse primers for TCR Jbeta segments was used in the multiplex PCR. The CDR3 region of rearranged TCR beta genes was amplified from genomic DNA by a multiplex PCR assay. Amplified TCR beta libraries were sequenced as 87-base-pair reads on the Illumina HiSeq System. The authors' pipeline ran thus. In a later analysis, 70 million to 95 million unique TCR beta chains were counted across the approximately 670 repertoires, and roughly 11 million of these chains were shared by at least two donors. To remove PCR and sequencing errors, raw reads were error-corrected and collapsed into unique sequences using a nearest-neighbor algorithm that merged closely related sequences. CDR3 sequences were aligned to IMGT reference sequences to assign V, D and J gene segments. For a sequence to be retained, a match of at least six nucleotides to both a V gene segment and a J gene segment was required. Rearrangements were classified as productive when the CDR3 lacked stop codons and remained in frame with V and J, and all other rearrangements were classified as non-productive. Following IMGT convention, CDR3 was defined as the stretch from the second conserved V-encoded cysteine up to the conserved J-encoded phenylalanine. The earlier analysis of 500 to 650 of the donors excluded any sequence lacking an unambiguous match to a single V gene segment. In an earlier analysis of approximately 500 of the donors, a V segment was called functional when productive rearrangements were above 56.7%, and segregating when the standard deviation between donors exceeded 5%. To diagnose cytomegalovirus status from the catalog of TCR beta chain sequences, a statistical classification framework was built. A later analysis assigned V and J genes by comparing TCR nucleotide sequences with IMGT/GENE-DB human TR gene sequences. A later analysis assigned CDR3 sequences and most-parsimonious VDJ recombination scenarios with the TCRdist pipeline. A later analysis defined each TCR beta chain by its CDR3 amino acid sequence plus V-gene family, and excluded reads lacking a unique V-gene family. A later analysis removed 500 to 600 highly shared, low-generation-probability nucleotide sequences to deal with suspected cross-contamination and a sequencing artifact. A later analysis calculated a clonal expansion index for each public chain from normalized within-repertoire ranks of inferred template counts. Generation probabilities in a later analysis came from a VDJ recombination model fitted to out-of-frame rearrangements, and those results were checked against IGoR. In a later analysis, TCR-TCR, TCR-HLA and TCR-CMV co-occurrence was scored with hypergeometric tests, and a repertoire-size bias correction was applied to TCR pairs. False discovery rates were estimated in a later analysis by permuting HLA or CMV assignments 20 times. In a later analysis, co-occurring TCRs were grouped using DBSCAN, with TCRdist sequence similarity added in when clustering inside HLA-allele-positive subsets. For co-occurrence clustering, repertoires with fewer than 30,000 or more than 120,000 public chains were excluded, along with about five repertoires with anomalous nucleotide sharing. TCRdb took this table from immuneACCESS and kept in-frame rearrangements with V and J called. Such tables lack part of the clones; where checked against another copy, unresolved V genes explain under half of the gap, and the rest is unexplained. That table supplies the V and J calls and clone size; D and trimming were determined from the DNA. The sample profile shows approximately 190,000 clones; approximately 84% of them were found once. The top ten constitute approximately 3.8% of the sample.

This TCR derives from a middle-aged man in good health and CMV-seronegative. The chain is made from TRBV6-1 and TRBJ1-6; matching of 6 bases hints at TRBD1 as the D gene. Sequencing input: PBMCs. The CDR3 reads as follows: CASVSTGTPLHF. The DNA sequence follows: TGTGCCAGCGTCTCTACAGGGACACCCCTCCACTTT.